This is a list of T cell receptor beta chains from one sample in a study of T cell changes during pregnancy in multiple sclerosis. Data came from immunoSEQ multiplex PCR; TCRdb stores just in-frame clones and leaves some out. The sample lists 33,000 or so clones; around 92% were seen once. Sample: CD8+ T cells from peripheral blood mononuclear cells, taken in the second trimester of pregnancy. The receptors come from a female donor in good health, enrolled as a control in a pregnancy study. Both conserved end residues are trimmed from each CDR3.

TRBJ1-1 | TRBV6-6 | ASSYSSRVNTEAF
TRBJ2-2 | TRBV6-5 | ASSEGDTGELF
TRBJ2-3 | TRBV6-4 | ASSDGTGPIDTQY
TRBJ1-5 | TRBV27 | ASSWGQNQPQH
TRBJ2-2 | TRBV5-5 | ARTAEGASDTGELF
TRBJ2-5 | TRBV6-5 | ASSSPGTQY
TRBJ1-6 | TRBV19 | ASSMGMDSYNSPLH
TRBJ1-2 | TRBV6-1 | ASSENGYLSIVGGYT
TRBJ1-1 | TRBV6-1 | ASTLSRGEGTEAF
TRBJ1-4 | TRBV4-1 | ASSQEPGQGMYDEKLF
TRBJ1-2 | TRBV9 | ASSVVGDGYT
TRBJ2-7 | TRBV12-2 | ASPHRTSGKNSYEQY
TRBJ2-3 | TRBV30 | AWTPGGEPAATQY
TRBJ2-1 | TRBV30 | AWGLAHEQF
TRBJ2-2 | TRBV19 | ASSDPGELF
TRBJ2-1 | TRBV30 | AWRPGTGVNEQF
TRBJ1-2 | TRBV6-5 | ASSGGVHGYT
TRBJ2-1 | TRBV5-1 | ASSAGSSGGLLHEQF
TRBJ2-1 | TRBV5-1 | ASSPRLAGDLEQF
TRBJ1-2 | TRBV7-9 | ASSPQGANNGYT
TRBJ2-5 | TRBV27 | ASSTGLETQY
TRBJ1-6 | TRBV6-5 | ASSFSTGEASPLH
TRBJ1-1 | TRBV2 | ASSEGGGGPHGGTEAF
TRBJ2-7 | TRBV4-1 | ASSHLQTNYEQY
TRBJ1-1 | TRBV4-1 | ASSQAGTGYTEAF
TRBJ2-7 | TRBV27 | ASSLAGANSYEQY
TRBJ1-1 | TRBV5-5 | ASSEYPTEEAF
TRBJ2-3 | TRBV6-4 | ASSDSSGGAVDTQY
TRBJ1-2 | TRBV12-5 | ASGLVGDLSYGYT
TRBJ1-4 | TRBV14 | ASSPTIRTNEKLF